The 18 T cell receptor beta chains below were found in one sample sequenced in a study of blood T cell repertoires in COVID-19. Assay used: immunoSEQ multiplex PCR; TCRdb lists only in-frame clones, some missing. The top ten clones hold approximately 5.4% of a sample with some 370,000 clones, over 80% of them seen once. Input material: PBMCs or T cells enriched from blood (not recorded which). Receptors were obtained from a woman aged 50 to 60 who had recovered from COVID-19.

This clone occurred a few times. This sequence joins TRBV5-1 and TRBJ2-3; perhaps TRBD1 as D (6 bases). The CDR3 runs 14 residues. The germline gives CDR1 SGHRS, CDR2 YFSETQ. V shed 1 base and J shed 5 bases, with 11 bases lying between them. The CDR3 is CASSLRTAEDTQYF. In nucleotides, the CDR3 is TGCGCCAGCAGCTTGAGGACAGCGGAAGATACGCAGTATTTT.

The chain joins TRBV9 to TRBJ1-6; 7 bases fit TRBD1. The V segment lost 3 bases and the J segment 0 bases; nucleotides outside the gene matches: 6. From germline, CDR1 is SGDLS and CDR2 YYNGEE. The length of the CDR3 is 17 residues. CDR3 amino acids: CASSGRDSISYNSPLHF. The CDR3 DNA sequence: TGTGCCAGCAGCGGCCGGGACAGTATCTCCTATAATTCACCCCTCCACTTT.

The chain couples TRBV10-3 to TRBJ2-3, with 9 nucleotides matching TRBD2. Germline CDR1 and CDR2: ENHRY and SYGVKD. The V and J ends lost 8 bases and 1 base, in that order; junction bases with no gene match: 1. CDR3 size: 13 residues. CDR3 residues: CAIAGGRTDTQYF. The CDR3 DNA sequence: TGTGCCATCGCGGGGGGGCGCACAGATACGCAGTATTTT.

In this sample, this clone turned up a few times. The V call is TRBV11-3, the J call TRBJ2-4; 7 nucleotides agree with TRBD1. V gave up 5 bases and J gave up 5 bases; unmatched junction bases: 6. The germline gives CDR1 SGHNT, CDR2 YENEEA. The CDR3 spans 14 residues. The CDR3 nucleotides are TGTGCCAGCAGCCGGGGACAGCGCCAAAACATTCAGTACTTC. Its protein is CASSRGQRQNIQYF.

The chain joins TRBV28 to TRBJ1-6; possibly TRBD1 for D (5 bases). Looked up from germline, CDR1 is MDHEN and CDR2 is SYDVKM. The CDR3 sequence is 16 residues long. Trimming removed 7 bases from V and 0 bases from J, with 13 bases in between. CDR3 protein: CASTTGGTSYNSPLHF. The CDR3 coding sequence is TGTGCCAGCACGACGGGGGGTACCTCCTATAATTCACCCCTCCACTTT.

On this clone itself: Other DNA sequences within the sample encode an identical CDR3. The chain is built from TRBV30 and TRBJ1-1; unclear D gene. Trimming pared 0 bases from V and 1 base from J, leaving 6 bases between. CDR1 is GTSNPN and CDR2 is SVGIG in the germline V gene (reference sequence). The CDR3 sequence is 13 residues long. CDR3 DNA: TGTGCCTGGAGTGTACGAGGGAACACTGAAGCTTTCTTT. Translated, it gives CAWSVRGNTEAFF. The full variable domain, with the rest looked up from reference TRBV30 and TRBJ1-1, is SQTIHQWPATLVQPVGSPLSLECTVEGTSNPNLYWYRQAAGRGLQLLFYSVGIGQISSEVPQNLSASRPQDRQFILSSKKLLLSDSGFYLCAWSVRGNTEAFFGQGTRLTVV.

This clone was detected a few times. V is TRBV7-2 and J is TRBJ2-7; 10 bases map to TRBD2. V lost 3 bases and J lost 2; bases outside the gene matches: 7. Per germline, CDR1 SGHTA and CDR2 FQGNSA. This CDR3 spans 16 amino acids. The CDR3 sequence is CASSFAGTSVTYEQYF. The CDR3 DNA sequence: TGTGCCAGCAGCTTTGCCGGGACTAGCGTTACCTACGAGCAGTACTTC.

CDR3 DNA sequence: TGTGCCAGCAGTGCGGAGGTGACCACCGGGGAGCTGTTTTTT. This translates into CASSAEVTTGELFF. The gene calls are TRBV2 and TRBJ2-2; D perhaps matches TRBD2 (5 bases). V was clipped by 4 bases and J by 4 bases, with 10 bases between them. Germline CDR1 reads SNHLY; CDR2 reads FYNNEI. The CDR3 spans 14 residues.

This clone was recorded once. This rearrangement joins TRBV3-1 (or the pseudogene TRBV3-2) to TRBJ2-7; 9 nucleotides align to TRBD1. Germline assignment: CDR1 LGHDT and CDR2 YNNKEL (reference sequence). V dropped 6 bases and J dropped 4; count of bases not matched to a gene: 7. The CDR3 is 14 amino acids. The CDR3: CASRSGQGRYEQYF. The DNA for the CDR3 is TGTGCCAGCAGGTCAGGACAGGGGAGGTACGAGCAGTACTTC.

The CDR3 DNA is TGTGCCAGCAGTGACCCGAGGGGGAAAGCCGGGGAGCTGTTTTTT. As protein: CASSDPRGKAGELFF. This chain connects TRBV6-1 to TRBJ2-2; possible D gene TRBD1, 6 bases. This CDR3 comprises 15 residues. The germline gives CDR1 MNHNS, CDR2 SASEGT. V lost 3 bases and J 6 bases, leaving 14 bases between the germline ends.

On this clone: Other DNA sequences within the sample encode an identical CDR3. The V and J genes are TRBV30 and TRBJ2-1, with 10 positions matching TRBD2. This CDR3 is 15 amino acids long. Germline V gene lookup returns CDR1 GTSNPN and CDR2 SVGIG (reference sequence). V was clipped by 0 bases and J by 1 base; unmatched bases: 0. The CDR3 sequence is CAWSVLAGSYNEQFF. Here the CDR3 DNA reads TGTGCCTGGAGTGTACTAGCGGGGTCCTACAATGAGCAGTTCTTC.

The chain combines TRBV11-1 with TRBJ2-5, with 8 bases identical to TRBD2. Germline values: CDR1 SGHAT, CDR2 FQDESV (reference sequence). The ends lost 2 bases at V and 2 bases at J; junction bases unmatched: 4. There are 15 residues in the CDR3. CDR3 in DNA: TGTGCCAGCAGCTTATTGGCGGGGGGACAAGAGACCCAGTACTTC. It yields the protein CASSLLAGGQETQYF.

The J gene is TRBJ1-2, the V gene TRBV29-1; D may be TRBD1 (5 bases). The CDR3 consists of 13 residues. V lost 6 bases, J lost 8 bases, and 19 bases lay in between. Germline CDR1 and CDR2: SQVTM and ANQGSEA. CDR3 residues: CSVDLAGGVGYTF. DNA for the CDR3: TGCAGCGTGGACCTGGCGGGAGGGGTGGGCTACACCTTC.

This clone was detected a few times. This chain links TRBV29-1 with TRBJ1-2, with a possible D match to TRBD1 (5 bases). Germline values: CDR1 SQVTM, CDR2 ANQGSEA. This CDR3 has 12 residues. Trimming shortened V by 6 bases and J by 2 bases, and 10 bases separated the two germline ends. The CDR3 DNA reads TGCAGCGTGATGACAGTGAACTATGGCTACACCTTC. Protein: CSVMTVNYGYTF.

The genes are TRBV30 and TRBJ1-4, with unresolved D. The ends were cut back, 2 bases at V and 7 bases at J, with 11 bases in the middle. The V gene's germline CDR1 is GTSNPN and CDR2 SVGIG (reference sequence). This CDR3 region has 13 residues. As DNA, the CDR3 is TGTGCCTGGAGTTTCGGGGTCGGTGAAAAACTGTTTTTT. The encoded protein is CAWSFGVGEKLFF. Drawing the rest from reference TRBV30 and TRBJ1-4, the complete variable domain is SQTIHQWPATLVQPVGSPLSLECTVEGTSNPNLYWYRQAAGRGLQLLFYSVGIGQISSEVPQNLSASRPQDRQFILSSKKLLLSDSGFYLCAWSFGVGEKLFFGSGTQLSVL.

The chain joins TRBV10-3 to TRBJ2-7; possible D gene TRBD2, 6 bases. Per the germline V gene, CDR1 is ENHRY and CDR2 is SYGVKD. V shed 11 bases and J shed 2 bases, with 16 bases lying between them. The CDR3 is 13 residues long. The CDR3 region has the DNA TGTGCCGCGGGACCGACAACGGCCTACGAGCAGTACTTC. Translated: CAAGPTTAYEQYF.

The chain is built from TRBV28 and TRBJ2-1; D may be TRBD2 (5 bases). Trimming removed 6 bases at V and 15 bases at J, with 15 bases between. This CDR3 contains 11 residues. Germline assignment: CDR1 MDHEN and CDR2 SYDVKM. CDR3 region: CASRTGIGTFF. The CDR3 nucleotides are TGTGCCAGCAGGACCGGGATAGGCACGTTCTTC. Using reference TRBV28 and TRBJ2-1 for the parts outside the CDR3, the full variable domain is DVKVTQSSRYLVKRTGEKVFLECVQDMDHENMFWYRQDPGLGLRLIYFSYDVKMKEKGDIPEGYSVSREKKERFSLILESASTNQTSMYLCASRTGIGTFFGPGTRLTVL.

The chain employs TRBV5-4 and TRBJ1-4; 8 bases agree with TRBD1. The germline CDR1 and CDR2 sequences are SGHNT and YYREEE (reference sequence). The J segment lost 3 bases and the V segment lost 4 bases, leaving 5 bases of the junction unmatched. CDR3 size: 15 residues. CDR3 bases: TGTGCCAGCAGCCCAGGACAGGGCCCTAATGAAAAACTGTTTTTT. Translation gives CASSPGQGPNEKLFF.